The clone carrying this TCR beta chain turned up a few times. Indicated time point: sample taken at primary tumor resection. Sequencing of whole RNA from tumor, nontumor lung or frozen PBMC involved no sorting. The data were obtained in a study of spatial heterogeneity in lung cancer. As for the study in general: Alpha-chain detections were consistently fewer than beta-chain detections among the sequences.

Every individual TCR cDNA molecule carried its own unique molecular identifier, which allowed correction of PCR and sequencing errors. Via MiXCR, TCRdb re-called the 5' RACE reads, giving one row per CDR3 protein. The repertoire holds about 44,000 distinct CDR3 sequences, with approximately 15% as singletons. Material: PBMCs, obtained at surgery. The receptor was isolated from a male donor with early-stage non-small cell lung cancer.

The CDR3 DNA is TGTGCCAGCAGTGAAGTATTAGCGGGGGGCGAGCAGTACTTC. It is translated as CASSEVLAGGEQYF. The genes are TRBV6-1 and TRBJ2-7; TRBD2 matches at 10 bases. The CDR3 is 14 amino acids. Germline V gives CDR1 MNHNS, CDR2 SASEGT. Germline trimming cut 1 base from V and 6 bases from J; bases unmatched to any gene: 3.